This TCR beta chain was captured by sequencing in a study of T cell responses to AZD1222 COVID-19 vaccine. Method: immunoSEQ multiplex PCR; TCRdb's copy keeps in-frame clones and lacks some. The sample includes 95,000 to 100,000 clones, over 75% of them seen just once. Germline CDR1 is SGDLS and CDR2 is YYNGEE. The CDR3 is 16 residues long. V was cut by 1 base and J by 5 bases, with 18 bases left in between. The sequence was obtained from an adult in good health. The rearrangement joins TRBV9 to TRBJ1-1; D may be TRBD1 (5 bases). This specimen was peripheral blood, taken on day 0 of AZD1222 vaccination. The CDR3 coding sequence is TGTGCCAGCAGCGTACTCTCGTTTCGCGGGGCTACTGAAGCTTTCTTT. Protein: CASSVLSFRGATEAFF. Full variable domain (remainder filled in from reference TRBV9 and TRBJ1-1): DSGVTQTPKHLITATGQRVTLRCSPRSGDLSVYWYQQSLDQGLQFLIQYYNGEERAKGNILERFSAQQFPDLHSELNLSSLELGDSALYFCASSVLSFRGATEAFFGQGTRLTVV.